A selection of T cell receptor beta chains follows, all from one sample in a study of T cells in Graves' hyperthyroidism and ophthalmopathy. Using its own MiXCR run on the multiplex PCR reads, TCRdb lists one record per CDR3 protein. This table holds approximately 370,000 distinct CDR3 sequences, approximately 18% found once. The sample was blood. These receptors came from a woman in her 30s with Graves' hyperthyroidism that later progressed to Graves' ophthalmopathy. CDR3s include the opening cysteine and the closing phenylalanine or tryptophan. Each record gives: clone size, V gene, J gene, D gene, CDR3 protein, CDR3 DNA. A D gene is named only where the DNA matches it firmly. Size tells how often a clone was seen (once, few, many) or the class of an expanded clone, and some rows leave it out.

>few|TRBV28|TRBJ2-3|.
CASSLEVGGTDTQYF
TGTGCCAGCAGTTTGGAAGTCGGCGGCACAGATACGCAGTATTTT
>.|TRBV6-1|TRBJ1-1|TRBD1
CASSRRDSNTEAFF
TGTGCCAGCAGCCGCCGGGACAGTAACACTGAAGCTTTCTTT
>.|TRBV12-3/TRBV12-4|TRBJ1-3|.
CASSPGTRWAGNTIYF
TGTGCCAGCAGTCCAGGGACTCGCTGGGCGGGAAACACCATATATTTT
>.|TRBV5-1|TRBJ2-7|.
CASSFSTDGYEQYF
TGCGCCAGCAGCTTCAGCACAGACGGGTACGAGCAGTACTTC
>few|TRBV7-9|TRBJ2-5|TRBD1
CASSLGRLRGGPDQETQYF
TGTGCCAGCAGCTTAGGAAGACTGAGAGGGGGCCCTGACCAAGAGACCCAGTACTTC
>many|TRBV11-2|TRBJ1-2|TRBD1
CASSSQTGMNGYTF
TGTGCCAGCAGCTCTCAGACAGGGATGAATGGCTACACCTTC
>many|TRBV27|TRBJ2-5|.
CASSRTDRAETQYF
TGTGCCAGCAGTCGAACGGACCGCGCGGAGACCCAGTACTTC
>.|TRBV5-6|TRBJ1-1|.
CASSPEQGWDTEAFF
TGTGCCAGCAGCCCGGAACAGGGATGGGACACTGAAGCTTTCTTT
>many|TRBV10-2|TRBJ1-2|TRBD1
CASSESNRQGAEGYTF
TGCGCCAGCAGTGAGTCGAATCGGCAGGGGGCAGAGGGCTACACCTTC
>many|TRBV28|TRBJ2-5|.
CASSFPWTETQYF
TGTGCCAGCAGTTTCCCTTGGACGGAGACCCAGTACTTC
>many|TRBV27|TRBJ1-6|TRBD1
CASSSSGTGVFNSPLHF
TGTGCCAGCAGTTCCTCCGGGACAGGGGTTTTTAATTCACCCCTCCACTTT
>many|TRBV19|TRBJ2-7|TRBD2
CASSILAGISYEQYF
TGTGCCAGTAGTATACTAGCGGGAATCTCCTACGAGCAGTACTTC
>.|TRBV4-1|TRBJ1-3|.
CASSREVGAAGNTIYF
TGCGCCAGCAGCCGGGAAGTTGGGGCAGCTGGAAACACCATATATTTT
>many|TRBV2|TRBJ1-6|.
CASSEDGGFNSPLHF
TGTGCCAGCAGTGAAGACGGCGGCTTCAATTCACCCCTCCACTTT
>many|TRBV12-3/TRBV12-4|TRBJ2-3|.
CASSPAGSDTQYF
TGTGCCAGCAGTCCAGCAGGTTCAGATACGCAGTATTTT
>many|TRBV6-2/TRBV6-3|TRBJ2-2|.
CASSSGLLRELFF
TGTGCCAGCAGTTCGGGTCTGCTCCGGGAGCTGTTTTTT
>many|TRBV20-1|TRBJ1-4|.
CSAGEQGLGEKLFF
TGCAGTGCTGGAGAGCAGGGGCTCGGGGAAAAACTGTTTTTT
>many|TRBV28|TRBJ2-1|TRBD2
CASSPRLAGANYNEQFF
TGTGCCAGCAGCCCTAGACTAGCGGGAGCAAACTACAATGAGCAGTTCTTC
>.|TRBV10-3|TRBJ2-1|TRBD2
CAISVRGGVNEQFF
TGTGCCATCAGTGTTCGGGGGGGTGTGAATGAGCAGTTCTTC
>few|TRBV3-1|TRBJ1-1|.
CASSRIFSEAFF
TGTGCCAGCAGCCGCATCTTCTCTGAAGCTTTCTTT
>many|TRBV6-1|TRBJ1-3|.
CASSEAGGSGNTIYF
TGTGCCAGCAGTGAAGCGGGGGGATCTGGAAACACCATATATTTT
>.|TRBV9|TRBJ1-3|.
CASSVDSNSGNTIYF
TGTGCCAGCAGCGTTGACAGTAACTCTGGAAACACCATATATTTT
>.|TRBV20-1|TRBJ1-2|.
CGARVGHDGYTF
TGCGGTGCTAGGGTAGGGCATGATGGCTACACCTTC
>few|TRBV20-1|TRBJ1-5|.
CSARDDFVQPQHF
TGCAGTGCTAGAGACGATTTTGTTCAGCCCCAGCATTTT
>many|TRBV19|TRBJ2-7|TRBD2
CATSASYEQYF
TGTGCTACTAGCGCTTCCTACGAGCAGTACTTC
>many|TRBV5-1|TRBJ1-1|.
CASSLSTMNTEAFF
TGCGCCAGCAGCTTATCGACGATGAACACTGAAGCTTTCTTT
>many|TRBV28|TRBJ1-4|TRBD1
CASSQGGGGEKLFF
TGTGCCAGCAGCCAAGGGGGCGGAGGTGAAAAACTGTTTTTT
>many|TRBV2|TRBJ2-7|.
CASSEGYQRPFSYEQYF
TGTGCCAGCAGTGAAGGATATCAGCGACCGTTCTCCTACGAGCAGTACTTC
>.|TRBV4-2|TRBJ1-6|TRBD1
CASSQASGQGVRGGSPLHF
TGTGCCAGCAGCCAAGCTTCCGGACAGGGGGTCAGGGGAGGTTCACCCCTCCACTTT
>few|TRBV6-1|TRBJ2-7|.
CASSLETSGYEQYF
TGTGCCAGCAGCTTGGAGACTAGTGGTTACGAGCAGTACTTC
>few|TRBV6-1|TRBJ2-3|.
CASSETDADTQYF
TGTGCCAGCAGTGAAACCGATGCGGATACGCAGTATTTT
>.|TRBV10-2|TRBJ2-7|.
CASSVFPGGNEQYF
TGCGCCAGCAGTGTTTTCCCAGGAGGGAACGAGCAGTACTTC
>.|TRBV20-1|TRBJ2-7|.
CSVRAQWGKEEQYF
TGCAGTGTCCGCGCGCAATGGGGGAAGGAAGAGCAGTACTTC
>.|TRBV4-1|TRBJ2-3|TRBD2
CASRQEAGGTDTQYF
TGCGCCAGCCGCCAAGAGGCGGGGGGCACAGATACGCAGTATTTT
>many|TRBV5-1|TRBJ1-1|.
CASSLTQGTNTEAFF
TGCGCCAGCAGCTTGACACAGGGTACGAACACTGAAGCTTTCTTT